These 24 T cell receptor beta chains came from one sample sequenced in a study of regulatory T cells in long-lasting Graves disease. Arm-PCR of CDR3 regions and iRepertoire HTBI primers were the basis on which TCR beta libraries were built. TCRdb independently ran MiXCR on the multiplex PCR reads; one entry per CDR3 protein. The sample lists around 250,000 distinct CDR3 sequences, approximately 18% occurring once. Time point described: newly diagnosed GD, antithyroid drugs for less than 3 months. PBMC RNA served as the TCR library source. The same specimen was also included in a second study, on T cells in Graves' hyperthyroidism and ophthalmopathy.

The sequencing used peripheral blood mononuclear cells (PBMCs), collected at new diagnosis, from a patient treated with antithyroid drugs. The receptor set was obtained from a woman younger than 45 with Graves disease.

This clonotype was detected ten times or more. The J gene is TRBJ2-1, the V gene TRBV27; 8 positions match TRBD1. Germline V gene data show CDR1 as MNHEY and CDR2 as SMNVEV (reference sequence). This CDR3 region has 16 residues. The V gene end was trimmed by 6 bases and the J gene end by 8 bases; junction bases not matched to a gene: 15. The CDR3 region has the DNA TGTGCCAGCAGAGAGGATCGGGGGACAGGATCCTATGAGCAGTTCTTC. Translated: CASREDRGTGSYEQFF.

This clonotype has a count of ten or more. The gene calls are TRBV10-2 and TRBJ1-1, with D possibly TRBD1 on 5 matching bases. The CDR3 consists of 14 residues. The V gene's germline CDR1 is WSHSY and CDR2 SAAADI. Trimming took 5 bases from V and 11 from J, leaving 21 bases between them. CDR3 DNA sequence: TGCGCCAGCAGTTCCTACCTGACAGATCGCGAGGCTTTCTTT. This sequence encodes CASSSYLTDREAFF.

This clonotype was counted many times. Written as DNA, the CDR3 is TGTGCCAGCAGTGATGGGACAGGGAGTCGGATATCATTCCAGCCCCAGCATTTT. This encodes CASSDGTGSRISFQPQHF. This chain joins TRBV2 and TRBJ1-5, with 9 bases matching TRBD1. The CDR3 covers 18 residues. Germline V gives CDR1 SNHLY, CDR2 FYNNEI. Trimming removed 3 bases from V and 7 bases from J; junction bases left unmatched: 16.

This clonotype was picked up many times. The rearrangement uses TRBV6-2 or TRBV6-3 and TRBJ2-5; the D gene is possibly TRBD2 (7 bases). This CDR3 has 12 amino acids. Germline V gene data show CDR1 as MNHEY and CDR2 as SVGEGT. V shed 11 bases and J shed 5 bases, with 15 bases lying between them. The CDR3 region has the DNA TGTGCCGTCCGGGGGGCGGGGGAGACCCAGTACTTC. This codes for CAVRGAGETQYF.

In this sample, this clonotype turned up many times. The rearrangement uses TRBV11-2 and TRBJ2-3, with 14 nucleotides matching TRBD2. After removal of 2 bases from V and 2 bases from J, the junction contained 3 bases not matched to a gene. There are 17 residues in the CDR3. Germline CDR1 and CDR2: SGHAT and FQNNGV. CDR3 sequence: CASSLRTSGGYTDTQYF. CDR3 DNA sequence: TGTGCCAGCAGCTTAAGGACTAGCGGGGGGTACACAGATACGCAGTATTTT.

There are many counts of this clonotype. The chain combines TRBV12-3 or TRBV12-4 with TRBJ2-1; D remains unclear. Trimming pared 6 bases from V and 9 bases from J, leaving 24 bases between. CDR3 length equals 16 residues. The DNA of the CDR3 is TGTGCCAGCAGCCCCCCGGTTCGAGGATTTCTTCGTGAGCAGTTCTTC. It yields the protein CASSPPVRGFLREQFF.

This clonotype has a count of ten or more. The V and J genes are TRBV20-1 and TRBJ1-1; D may be TRBD1 (6 bases). The germline gives CDR1 DFQATT, CDR2 SNEGSKA (reference sequence). The CDR3 is made up of 12 amino acids. V dropped 5 bases and J dropped 1 base, with 8 bases sitting between them. This CDR3 is CSAVRGNTEAFF. The CDR3 DNA follows: TGCAGTGCTGTCAGGGGGAACACTGAAGCTTTCTTT.

Many counts were recorded for this clonotype. The gene calls are TRBV2 and TRBJ1-5; 8 bases line up with TRBD1. The CDR3 is 14 residues long. The J segment lost 7 bases and the V segment lost 7 bases, leaving 9 bases of the junction unmatched. Per germline, CDR1 SNHLY and CDR2 FYNNEI. CDR3 DNA: TGTGCCAGCACCCCAGGGGGCGCGGGGCAGCCCCAGCATTTT. It is translated as CASTPGGAGQPQHF.

This clonotype was observed many times. This chain uses TRBV27 with TRBJ1-1; D gene ambiguous. The CDR3 is 13 residues long. V was pared by 1 base and J by 6 bases, with 9 bases between. Germline CDR1 and CDR2: MNHEY and SMNVEV (reference sequence). In DNA form, the CDR3 reads TGTGCCAGCAGTTTATATTTGAGGGCTGAAGCTTTCTTT. The encoded protein is CASSLYLRAEAFF.

This clonotype appeared many times. The chain recombines TRBV20-1 with TRBJ2-5, with 11 nucleotides matching TRBD2. In germline, CDR1 is DFQATT, CDR2 SNEGSKA (reference sequence). V lost 3 bases to trimming and J lost 2 bases; unmatched junction nucleotides: 5. This CDR3 has 15 amino acids. Written as DNA, the CDR3 is TGCAGTGCTAGGACTAGCGGGGCCGAACAAGAGACCCAGTACTTC. This gives the protein CSARTSGAEQETQYF.

This clonotype was seen at least ten times. J is TRBJ1-4 and V is TRBV11-2; TRBD1 aligns across 7 bases. From germline, CDR1 is SGHAT and CDR2 FQNNGV. V was clipped by 4 bases and J by 8 bases; unmatched bases: 19. This CDR3 comprises 18 residues. The CDR3 reads CASSSPRQGLGKEEKLFF. The CDR3 DNA follows: TGTGCCAGCAGCTCCCCCCGACAGGGTTTGGGAAAGGAGGAAAAACTGTTTTTT.

Ten or more counts support this clonotype. The CDR3 sequence is CASSLATKGGMNTEAFF. The CDR3 DNA reads as TGCGCCAGCAGCTTGGCGACGAAAGGGGGAATGAACACTGAAGCTTTCTTT. The chain combines TRBV5-1 with TRBJ1-1, with D tentatively TRBD1 (6 bases). The V end was cut by 0 bases, the J end by 0 bases, with 15 bases between. CDR3 length: 17 residues. Germline V gene sequence: CDR1 SGHRS, CDR2 YFSETQ.

This clonotype has at least ten counts. The V call is TRBV27, the J call TRBJ2-5; a possible D gene is TRBD2 (6 bases). This CDR3 contains 13 residues. Germline V CDR1 and CDR2: MNHEY, SMNVEV (reference sequence). Between the trimmed V and J ends, which lost 5 bases and 9 bases, there was a span of 16 bases. The DNA of the CDR3 is TGTGCCAGCAGTCCCACCACTTGGGAGGCCCAGTACTTC. Translating gives CASSPTTWEAQYF.

Regarding this clonotype: This sequence is one base from a far larger clone and is likely a read error. V and J are TRBV6-1 and TRBJ1-1; perhaps TRBD1 as D (6 bases). The CDR3 is made up of 13 amino acids. In germline, CDR1 is MNHNS, CDR2 SASEGT. Trimming cost V 2 bases and J 7 bases, with 11 bases left between them. This CDR3 is CASSERRDIEAFF. CDR3 coding DNA: TGTGCCAGCAGTGAACGGAGGGACATTGAAGCTTTCTTT.

This clonotype has ten or more counts. The rearrangement uses TRBV20-1 and TRBJ2-3, with a weak D call TRBD2 (6 bases). This CDR3 region has 13 residues. V was cut by 3 bases and J by 0 bases, with 7 bases left in between. Germline lookup yields CDR1 DFQATT and CDR2 SNEGSKA (reference sequence). The CDR3 DNA is TGCAGTGCTAGGGACTACAGCACAGATACGCAGTATTTT. Protein: CSARDYSTDTQYF.

This clonotype was observed at least ten times. This rearrangement joins TRBV7-9 to TRBJ1-1; D is undetermined. Per the germline V gene, CDR1 is SEHNR and CDR2 is FQNEAQ (reference sequence). The CDR3 has 15 amino acids. V dropped 0 bases and J dropped 1 base, with 9 bases sitting between them. The CDR3 loop is CASSLAGRSNTEAFF. The CDR3 bases are TGTGCCAGCAGCTTAGCCGGCAGGTCGAACACTGAAGCTTTCTTT.

The chain has TRBV27 and TRBJ1-5; D remains ambiguous. Germline CDR1 reads MNHEY; CDR2 reads SMNVEV (reference sequence). The CDR3 is 14 amino acids. V gave up 2 bases and J gave up 6 bases, with 11 bases separating them. DNA for the CDR3: TGTGCCAGCAGTTTAGAGAATCGCATTCAGCCCCAGCATTTT. Translation gives CASSLENRIQPQHF.

The chain carries TRBV5-5 and TRBJ2-3; D tentatively fits TRBD1 or TRBD2 (5 bases each). The germline V and J ends were trimmed by 0 bases and 1 base, with 9 bases remaining between them. The CDR3 has 15 amino acids. The germline V gene encodes CDR1 SGHKS and CDR2 YYEKEE (reference sequence). DNA of the CDR3: TGTGCCAGCAGCTTGGGGGGGTATCGCACAGATACGCAGTATTTT. As protein: CASSLGGYRTDTQYF.

This clonotype was picked up many times. V and J are TRBV29-1 and TRBJ1-1, with 8 bases that match TRBD1. The germline V gene encodes CDR1 SQVTM and CDR2 ANQGSEA. CDR3 size: 13 residues. J lost 3 bases, V lost 5 bases, and 5 bases had no gene match. In DNA form, the CDR3 reads TGCAGCGTTACAGGGGGGGATGACACTGAAGCTTTCTTT. Protein product: CSVTGGDDTEAFF.

This clonotype was found many times. V and J are TRBV6-9 and TRBJ2-1; TRBD2 aligns across 9 bases. Per germline, CDR1 MNHGY and CDR2 SVAAGI. V lost 4 bases, J lost 4 bases, and 8 bases stayed unmatched. The CDR3 runs to 16 residues. In nucleotides, the CDR3 is TGTGCCAGCAGTTGGACCCTAGCGGGAAGTTACAATGAGCAGTTCTTC. Amino acid sequence: CASSWTLAGSYNEQFF.

This clonotype was seen ten or more times. At one of its ends the junction is not consistent with the germline gene, which may arise from a read error. This chain uses TRBV3-1 with TRBJ2-7; possibly TRBD1 for D (6 bases). The germline V gene encodes CDR1 LGHDT and CDR2 YNNKEL (reference sequence). This CDR3 comprises 8 residues. CDR3: CASDRTDF. CDR3 coding DNA: TGTGCCAGCGACCGGACAGACTTC.

This clonotype was seen many times. The V and J genes are TRBV12-3 or TRBV12-4 and TRBJ2-1; a weak D match, TRBD2 (5 bases). The CDR3 is made up of 16 amino acids. Trimming removed 6 bases from V and 0 bases from J, with 15 bases in between. CDR3 sequence: CASSPPEGSSYNEQFF. CDR3 DNA: TGTGCCAGCAGCCCCCCTGAGGGAAGCTCCTACAATGAGCAGTTCTTC.

This chain joins TRBV9 and TRBJ1-6; a weak D match, TRBD1 (5 bases). This CDR3 is 15 amino acids long. Germline V gene lookup returns CDR1 SGDLS and CDR2 YYNGEE. V was clipped by 4 bases and J by 7 bases, with 15 bases between them. CDR3 sequence: CASSPREGLNSPLHF. The CDR3 region has the DNA TGTGCCAGCAGCCCCCGAGAGGGGTTGAATTCACCCCTCCACTTT.

In its sample, this clonotype was seen many times. V is TRBV6-2 or TRBV6-3 and J is TRBJ2-1, with 7 bases fitting TRBD1. CDR1 and CDR2 (germline): MNHEY, SVGEGT. The CDR3 length is 15 residues. V shed 0 bases and J 10 bases; nucleotides not matched to a gene: 9. CDR3 bases: TGTGCCAGCAGTTACTCGAATACAGGGGTAGGGGAGCAGTTCTTC. It codes for CASSYSNTGVGEQFF.